The rows below give T cell receptor beta chains drawn from one sample of a study of T cells after yellow fever vaccination. TCRdb reanalysed the 5' RACE reads using MiXCR and keeps one entry per CDR3 protein. Among 250,000 to 400,000 distinct CDR3 sequences listed, 3.5% to 5% were seen once. Sequenced here: PBMCs, sampled 15 days after the yellow fever booster vaccination. These receptors were obtained from a man between 18 and 35 years old who received the YFV17D yellow fever vaccine. The CDR3 runs from the conserved cysteine through the conserved F or W. D genes are given only for firm matches. Size tells how often a clone was seen (once, few, many) or the class of an expanded clone, and some rows leave it out.

>TRBJ2-7|-|-|TRBV4-1
TGCGCCAGCAGCCAGGGAACAGGGTCCCTCTGGTACGAGCAGTACTTC
CASSQGTGSLWYEQYF
>TRBJ2-1|TRBD2|-|TRBV5-5
TGTGCCAGCAGCCCCCGGGGGGGGGGGCAGAACAATGAGCAGTTCTTC
CASSPRGGGQNNEQFF
>TRBJ1-2|TRBD1|many|TRBV27
TGTGCCAGCAGTTTAAAGGGGGCAAGCTATGGCTACACCTTC
CASSLKGASYGYTF
>TRBJ1-1|-|-|TRBV11-2
TGTGCCAGCAGCTTAGGGCATCCGGGGGGCACTGAAGCTTTCTTT
CASSLGHPGGTEAFF
>TRBJ2-2|TRBD1|many|TRBV20-1
TGCAGTGCGCAAGACAGGGCCCCGAACACCGGGGAGCTGTTTTTT
CSAQDRAPNTGELFF
>TRBJ2-5|TRBD2|many|TRBV7-2
TGTGCCAGCAGCCTGACTAGCGGGGCGATCCAAGAGACCCAGTACTTC
CASSLTSGAIQETQYF
>TRBJ2-3|TRBD2|many|TRBV4-3
TGCGCCAGCAGCCAACCTAGCGGGGGTCGGGTTACGCAGTATTTT
CASSQPSGGRVTQYF
>TRBJ2-5|TRBD2|many|TRBV20-1
TGCAGTGCTAGATTAGCGGGGGGCGAGACCCAGTACTTC
CSARLAGGETQYF
>TRBJ1-1|TRBD1|many|TRBV6-5
TGTGCCAGCAGTACGGGACAGGGATCCCCTGAAGCTTTCTTT
CASSTGQGSPEAFF
>TRBJ2-2|TRBD2|few|TRBV9
TGTGCCAGCAGCTTCTCTAGCGGGGGGCAGAACACCGGGGAGCTGTTTTTT
CASSFSSGGQNTGELFF
>TRBJ1-6|-|many|TRBV5-1
TGCGCCAGCAGCTTGGAAGGACTCCTCTCACCCCTCCACTTT
CASSLEGLLSPLHF
>TRBJ1-1|-|many|TRBV5-1
TGCGCCAGCAGCTTGGGGGACGGAGACACTGAAGCTTTCTTT
CASSLGDGDTEAFF
>TRBJ2-7|-|-|TRBV5-5
TGTGCCAGCAGCTTGACCCTGCAACTCGAGCAGTACTTC
CASSLTLQLEQYF
>TRBJ2-3|-|-|TRBV7-2
TGTGCCAGCAGCTTAGTTCCCCCGGATACGCAGTATTTT
CASSLVPPDTQYF
>TRBJ1-5|-|few|TRBV6-2/TRBV6-3
TGTGCCAGCGCTAATCATTTTAATCAGCCCCAGCATTTT
CASANHFNQPQHF
>TRBJ2-1|TRBD2|many|TRBV6-2/TRBV6-3
TGTGCCAGCAGTTACGAGGTAGCGGGGGCAAATGAGCAGTTCTTC
CASSYEVAGANEQFF
>TRBJ2-2|-|many|TRBV7-2
TGTGCCAGCAGCCGCGGACCCGCGAACACCGGGGAGCTGTTTTTT
CASSRGPANTGELFF